The clone carrying this T cell receptor (beta chain) showed up many times. The sample is drawn from a study of CD8 T cells in ankylosing spondylitis. Generation of TCR beta libraries employed quantitative 5'-RACE incorporating molecular barcodes. TCRdb called the 5' RACE reads again in MiXCR, with one record for every CDR3 protein. This table has 20,000 to 30,000 distinct CDR3 sequences, under 15% appearing once. Trimming pared 5 bases from V and 4 bases from J, leaving 12 bases between. Germline assignment: CDR1 SGHTA and CDR2 FQGNSA. The CDR3 loop spans 13 amino acids. This clonotype originated in a male donor with ankylosing spondylitis or in good health (not recorded which). The rearrangement uses TRBV7-2 and TRBJ2-7; unclear D gene. Sequencing was carried out using blood. CDR3 residues: CASSEVGRYEQYF. CDR3 in DNA: TGTGCCAGCAGCGAGGTGGGCAGATACGAGCAGTACTTC.